The subject of this entry is one T cell receptor beta chain. The entry originates in a study of follicular helper T cells after annual influenza vaccination. Study overall: Sampling occurred days 0, 7 and 28 after each influenza vaccination. Across the 2013-2014, 2014-2015 and 2015-2016 vaccination seasons, some subjects were resampled.

The time point was: 2015-2016 season, 7 days after influenza vaccination. Per time point, roughly 35-100 mL of blood was sampled. CDR1 DFQATT and CDR2 SNEGSKA come from the germline V gene (reference sequence). CDR3 length: 11 amino acids. Trimming removed 7 bases from V and 10 bases from J, with 14 bases in between. Sequencing of TCRB used Survey level resolution. Clones were read by immunoSEQ multiplex PCR, and TCRdb kept only the in-frame ones, dropping some. The table includes roughly 6,600 clones, roughly 88% detected once. The TCR was taken from an adult who received the influenza vaccine. Source: CXCR5+ CD38- circulating T follicular helper cells from blood, taken 7 days after influenza vaccination. Subset indicated: circulating Tfh, non-naive CD4+CXCR5+PD-1+ (ICOS+CD38+ or ICOS-CD38-). This sequence joins TRBV20-1 and TRBJ2-1; D ambiguous. CDR3 amino acids: CSEGSLLEQFF. As DNA, the CDR3 is TGCAGTGAAGGTAGTTTATTAGAGCAGTTCTTC.